A single sample gave rise to the 21 T cell receptor beta chains below, sequenced in a study of T cell responses to AZD1222 COVID-19 vaccine. Some clones are missing from TCRdb's copy, which holds only in-frame ones; the method was immunoSEQ multiplex PCR. The sample carries fewer than 110,000 clones, about 90% recorded once. The material sequenced was peripheral blood, taken on day 0 of AZD1222 vaccination. The receptors come from an adult in good health.

The DNA of the CDR3 is TGTGCCAGCAGTGAAGGGTGGGGAAGGGGAAACACCATATATTTT. Protein: CASSEGWGRGNTIYF. The V gene is TRBV6-1, the J gene TRBJ1-3; unclear D gene. Germline values: CDR1 MNHNS, CDR2 SASEGT. The V and J ends lost 1 base and 4 bases respectively, with 11 bases between them. The CDR3 extends over 15 amino acids.

This clone was observed a handful of times. The J gene is TRBJ2-1, the V gene TRBV10-2, with 9 nucleotides matching TRBD2. Losses at the gene ends were 10 bases for V and 6 bases for J; bases not matched to a gene: 10. Germline V CDR1 and CDR2: WSHSY, SAAADI. This CDR3 spans 14 amino acids. The CDR3 DNA follows: TGCGCCACCTTCAGTAGCGGGAGTGGCAATGAGCAGTTCTTC. This sequence encodes CATFSSGSGNEQFF.

V and J are TRBV7-9 and TRBJ1-4; D uncertain. CDR1 is SEHNR, CDR2 FQNEAQ, per germline (reference sequence). The CDR3 has 13 amino acids. Trimming removed 7 bases at V and 4 bases at J, with 10 bases between. In nucleotides, the CDR3 is TGTGCCAGCACCTCGTCTGGTAATGAAAAACTGTTTTTT. Encoded protein: CASTSSGNEKLFF.

The chain couples TRBV27 to TRBJ1-1, with D hard to call. Germline CDR1 is MNHEY and CDR2 is SMNVEV (reference sequence). This CDR3 has 13 residues. V lost 2 bases to trimming and J lost 11 bases, with 15 bases between them. The CDR3 DNA reads TGTGCCAGCAGTTTAGGTGGACGTACGACGGCTTTCTTT. Protein product: CASSLGGRTTAFF.

The V call is TRBV12-3 or TRBV12-4, the J call TRBJ2-4; either TRBD1 or TRBD2 may fit D (5 bases each). The CDR3 runs to 13 residues. V lost 1 base and J 8 bases, leaving 9 bases between the germline ends. The CDR3 spells CASSLGVGDIQYF. DNA of the CDR3: TGTGCCAGCAGTTTAGGGGTGGGGGACATTCAGTACTTC.

This chain links TRBV6-2 or TRBV6-3 with TRBJ2-2, with D possibly matching TRBD1 (5 bases). The CDR3 runs 15 residues. Trimming left V 4 bases short and J 0 bases short, with 9 bases between. Germline V CDR1 and CDR2: MNHEY, SVGEGT. The CDR3 sequence: CASSLLRANTGELFF. In DNA, the CDR3 is TGTGCCAGCAGTTTACTCAGGGCGAACACCGGGGAGCTGTTTTTT.

J is TRBJ1-4 and V is TRBV29-1; TRBD1 is a possible D gene (6 bases). The CDR3 consists of 13 residues. Germline V gene sequence: CDR1 SQVTM, CDR2 ANQGSEA. Trimming removed 6 bases from V and 1 base from J, with 9 bases in between. The CDR3 bases are TGCAGCGTCCTCAGGGGAACTAATGAAAAACTGTTTTTT. Encoded protein: CSVLRGTNEKLFF.

This sequence joins TRBV3-1 (or the pseudogene TRBV3-2) and TRBJ2-1; 9 nucleotides match TRBD2. The germline CDR1 and CDR2 sequences are LGHDT and YNNKEL (reference sequence). Trimming cost V 4 bases and J 4 bases; bases outside gene matches: 11. The CDR3 totals 17 residues. Here the CDR3 reads CASSPRSSGSTYNEQFF. The CDR3 nucleotides are TGTGCCAGCAGCCCGCGCAGTAGCGGGAGTACATACAATGAGCAGTTCTTC.

The chain employs TRBV5-3 and TRBJ2-7; TRBD2 aligns across 8 bases. TRBV5-3 is noted as an ORF with a role that remains uncertain. The J segment lost 4 bases and the V segment lost 0 bases, leaving 12 bases of the junction unmatched. The CDR3 totals 17 residues. The CDR3 nucleotides read TGTGCCAGAAGCTTGGATTCAACTGGGACTAGTAGGTACGAGCAGTACTTC. It codes for CARSLDSTGTSRYEQYF.

This clone has a single count. J is TRBJ2-4 and V is TRBV6-1; D gene ambiguous. The CDR3 totals 12 residues. The V gene lost 3 bases and the J gene lost 7 bases, with 7 bases spanning the gap. In germline, CDR1 is MNHNS, CDR2 SASEGT. CDR3 in amino acids: CASSEPRNIQYF. The CDR3 bases are TGTGCCAGCAGTGAGCCTCGGAACATTCAGTACTTC.

V is TRBV18 and J is TRBJ1-5, with 8 bases that match TRBD1. The CDR3 runs to 15 residues. Germline V gene sequence: CDR1 KGHSH, CDR2 LQKENI. V was clipped by 3 bases and J by 5 bases; unmatched bases: 6. In DNA form, the CDR3 reads TGTGCCAGCTCACCCTCAGGGGGCGTTTATCAGCCCCAGCATTTT. Translated, it gives CASSPSGGVYQPQHF.

This chain links TRBV7-9 with TRBJ2-5; no clear D gene. The CDR3 has 11 residues. The germline CDR1 and CDR2 sequences are SEHNR and FQNEAQ (reference sequence). V was pared by 2 bases and J by 5 bases, with 3 bases between. The CDR3 DNA reads TGTGCCAGCAGCTTATCGGAGACCCAGTACTTC. Its translation is CASSLSETQYF.

V is TRBV7-7 and J is TRBJ2-3, with TRBD2 matching over 8 bases. The junction had 10 bases not matched to a gene; V was cut back by 6 bases and J by 2 bases. The CDR3 length is 16 residues. CDR1 and CDR2 (germline): SSHAT, FNYEAQ (reference sequence). In nucleotides, the CDR3 is TGTGCCAGCAGTTCAGGACTAGCAGGGCACACAGATACGCAGTATTTT. Translation gives CASSSGLAGHTDTQYF. Combining the CDR3 with reference TRBV7-7 and TRBJ2-3 gives the whole variable domain GAGVSQSPRYKVTKRGQDVTLRCDPISSHATLYWYQQALGQGPEFLTYFNYEAQPDKSGLPSDRFSAERPEGSISTLTIQRTEQRDSAMYRCASSSGLAGHTDTQYFGPGTRLTVL.

The V and J genes are TRBV10-3 and TRBJ1-5, with 10 bases fitting TRBD1. Germline V gene sequence: CDR1 ENHRY, CDR2 SYGVKD. This CDR3 contains 14 residues. The junction had 6 bases not matched to a gene; V was cut back by 6 bases and J by 7 bases. DNA for the CDR3: TGTGCCATCAGGGGGACAGGGGAGGGACAGCCCCAGCATTTT. It encodes CAIRGTGEGQPQHF.

This rearrangement joins TRBV10-3 to TRBJ2-7; D possibly matches TRBD1 or TRBD2 (5 bases each). The germline V gene has CDR1 ENHRY and CDR2 SYGVKD. V was shortened by 0 bases and J by 0 bases, with 18 bases between the two germline ends. The length of the CDR3 is 18 residues. In nucleotides, the CDR3 is TGTGCCATCAGTGAGTCTATAGTCCCGGGACCAAGCTCCTACGAGCAGTACTTC. Protein: CAISESIVPGPSSYEQYF.

This clone was counted once. As DNA, the CDR3 is TGCGCCAGCAGCTTGGAAGTGCGGGAGGGGTCCGGGGAGCTGTTTTTT. It is translated as CASSLEVREGSGELFF. The chain combines TRBV5-1 with TRBJ2-2, with 9 bases aligning to TRBD2. The germline V gene has CDR1 SGHRS and CDR2 YFSETQ. Unmatched junction bases numbered 6, after V lost 0 bases and J lost 6 bases. The CDR3 is made up of 16 amino acids.

This chain links TRBV6-5 with TRBJ1-2; no definite D call. Germline loops: CDR1 MNHEY, CDR2 SVGAGI. This CDR3 comprises 16 residues. V was pared by 0 bases and J by 3 bases, with 14 bases between. This CDR3 reads CASSYSKGYYDYGYTF. The CDR3 DNA reads TGTGCCAGCAGTTACTCGAAAGGGTATTATGACTATGGCTACACCTTC.

This clone is a singleton in its sample. The chain joins TRBV9 to TRBJ1-1; 10 nucleotides agree with TRBD1. The J segment lost 2 bases and the V segment lost 3 bases, leaving 7 bases of the junction unmatched. This CDR3 comprises 16 residues. Germline lookup yields CDR1 SGDLS and CDR2 YYNGEE. As DNA, the CDR3 is TGTGCCAGCAGCGCGCGACAGGGGGCGACCAACACTGAAGCTTTCTTT. Translated, it gives CASSARQGATNTEAFF.

The rearrangement joins TRBV6-5 to TRBJ1-6, with 9 bases matching TRBD1. Trimming removed 7 bases from V and 7 bases from J; junction bases left unmatched: 8. CDR1 is MNHEY and CDR2 is SVGAGI in the germline V gene. The CDR3 extends over 15 amino acids. The DNA for the CDR3 is TGTGCCAGCACCGTAACAGGGGGCAGGAATTCACCCCTCCACTTT. This sequence encodes CASTVTGGRNSPLHF.

The gene calls are TRBV27 and TRBJ1-6; D remains unclear. Germline values: CDR1 MNHEY, CDR2 SMNVEV (reference sequence). With 9 bases removed from V and 4 bases from J, the gap between germline ends came to 13 bases. The CDR3 runs 14 residues. The CDR3 DNA is TGTGCCAGTCAGCGAGCGCCTTATAATTCACCCCTCCACTTT. Translation gives CASQRAPYNSPLHF.

J is TRBJ2-2 and V is TRBV7-3; weak D call: TRBD2 (6 bases). With 4 bases removed from V and 1 base from J, the gap between germline ends came to 10 bases. Germline V gene lookup returns CDR1 SGHTA and CDR2 FQGTGA. There are 15 residues in the CDR3. The CDR3 nucleotides read TGTGCCAGCAGCTCGACTAGACAGAACACCGGGGAGCTGTTTTTT. It specifies CASSSTRQNTGELFF.